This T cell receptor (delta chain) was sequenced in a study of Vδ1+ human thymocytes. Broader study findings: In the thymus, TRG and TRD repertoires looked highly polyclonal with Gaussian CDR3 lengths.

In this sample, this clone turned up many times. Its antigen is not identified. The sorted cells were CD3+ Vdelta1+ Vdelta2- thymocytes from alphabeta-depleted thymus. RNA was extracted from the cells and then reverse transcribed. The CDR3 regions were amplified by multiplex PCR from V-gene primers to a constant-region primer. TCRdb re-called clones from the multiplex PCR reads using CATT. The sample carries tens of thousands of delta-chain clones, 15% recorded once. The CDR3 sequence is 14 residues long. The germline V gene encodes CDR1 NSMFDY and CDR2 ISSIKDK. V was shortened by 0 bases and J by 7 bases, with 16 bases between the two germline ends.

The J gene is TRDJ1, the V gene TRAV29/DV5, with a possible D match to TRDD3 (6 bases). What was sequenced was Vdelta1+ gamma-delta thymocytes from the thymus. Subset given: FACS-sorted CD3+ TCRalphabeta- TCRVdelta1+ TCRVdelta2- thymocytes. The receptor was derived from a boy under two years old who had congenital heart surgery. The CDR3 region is CAASEGGTPLKLIF. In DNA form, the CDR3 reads TGTGCAGCAAGCGAAGGGGGGACTCCACTTAAACTCATCTTT.